This entry is about one T cell receptor (beta chain). Antigen unknown. The sample is drawn from a study of T cells in localized non-small cell lung cancer. Study-level findings and limits: Because only a single region of the tumor was sequenced, heterogeneity remains possible. Appearance in adjacent lung was seen for a median around 60 of the top 100 tumor clones.

Between the trimmed V and J ends, which lost 6 bases and 8 bases, there was a span of 16 bases. The CDR3 is 13 residues long. CDR1 and CDR2 from the germline V gene are SGHTA and FQGNSA. The data were produced by immunoSEQ multiplex PCR, yet TCRdb's version contains in-frame clones alone and is incomplete. This table holds just over 20,000 clones, about 84% found once. Sequencing was performed on PBMCs, taken before any cancer treatment. This clonotype was sampled from a woman aged 35-75 years with stage II squamous cell lung carcinoma. This chain connects TRBV7-2 to TRBJ1-2, with D unclear. The CDR3 sequence: CASSSRTIRGYTF. In nucleotides, the CDR3 is TGTGCCAGCAGTTCCAGGACTATTCGGGGCTACACCTTC.